This record concerns one T cell receptor (beta chain) sequence. There is no known antigen for this receptor. Base qualities are not recorded, but no much larger clone differs from it by a single base. For sequencing of the TCRbeta CDR3 region, genomic DNA was extracted from the sorted cells. The immunoSEQ Assay was used to sequence the TCRbeta CDR3 regions. TCRdb took over this immuneACCESS table, retaining in-frame rearrangements with V and J assigned. Such tables are incomplete; in checked studies, under half of the missing clones stem from an unresolved V gene, and the remainder is unexplained. For this sample the table gives some 11,000 clones, of which 65% to 75% were detected only once. Approximately 30% of the sample belongs to the ten largest clones. These data come from a study of OX40 agonist ivuxolimab in advanced cancers. Regarding the study in general: Ivuxolimab was a fully human IgG2 agonistic monoclonal antibody targeting the costimulatory receptor OX40 (CD134). Intravenous ivuxolimab was administered to patients every 2 weeks at six dose levels: 0.01, 0.1, 0.3, 1.5, 3 and 10 mg/kg. Of the roughly 52 dose-escalation patients, hepatocellular carcinoma was present in 19, melanoma in around 15, renal cell carcinoma in 9 and head and neck cancer in 9. A male proportion of around 83% and a mean age of approximately 61 years, ranging from 23 to 79, were recorded for the dose-escalation cohort. Prior anti-PD-1, anti-PD-L1 or anti-CTLA-4 therapy was permitted, and about two fifths of dose-escalation patients had received checkpoint inhibitors. Partial responses occurred in three dose-escalation patients, of whom one had hepatocellular carcinoma and two had cutaneous melanoma. The point of sequencing TCRbeta in the periphery was to test whether ivuxolimab changed TCR sequence diversity and drove clonal T-cell expansion. The paper describes the monotherapy dose-escalation part (N ≈ 50 patients) of the phase I trial of ivuxolimab. Study-wide conclusions, independent of this receptor: At doses from 0.1 to 3.0 mg/kg, clonal expansion was seen in both CD4+ and CD8+ blood T cells between baseline and week 6. Low levels of normalized T-cell clonal expansion were also seen in some nonresponding patients. Partial responders in the 0.1-3.0 mg/kg groups had among the lowest normalized peripheral clonal expansion, especially among CD8+ T cells. After ivuxolimab, more expanded clones were found on average in CD8+ T cells than in CD4+ T cells. The antigen specificity of the clonally expanded peripheral T cells was not determined.

Per the germline V gene (reference sequence), MNHEY is the CDR1 and SMNVEV is the CDR2. The CDR3 starts with the cysteine, ends with the phenylalanine, and has 18 residues. The kept DNA is CDR3 alone, 54 bases in frame from the first base. The germline ends are 22 bases apart after V is trimmed by 5 bases and J by 5 bases. The trial excluded patients who had a history of autoimmune disease or who were on systemic immunosuppression. In every dose cohort, peripheral blood was drawn for TCR sequencing at baseline, cycle 4 day 1, and cycle 7 day 1. Samples came from an open-label, multicenter, first-in-human phase I dose-escalation trial of ivuxolimab. Adults with locally advanced or metastatic melanoma, renal cell, hepatocellular, or head and neck squamous cell carcinoma were enrolled in the trial. Before TCR sequencing, CD4+ T cells and CD8+ T cells from peripheral blood were sorted into separate populations.

The rearranged segments are TRBV27 and TRBJ2-6, with the D gene not clear enough to name. Sequenced here: CD4+ or CD8+ T cells sorted from blood, sampled in a trial of the OX40 agonist ivuxolimab. The TCR originated in an adult with an advanced solid tumor such as melanoma, head and neck, liver or kidney cancer. The DNA is as follows: TGTGCCAGCAGTATGAGGTGCTGGCTACAAAGTCGGGCCAACGTCCTGACTTTC. It specifies CASSMRCWLQSRANVLTF.